The present TCR beta chain was sequenced within a study of early T cells in non-severe SARS-CoV-2 infection. The overall study: Unsorted whole blood bulk RNA was sequenced, with unpaired chains.

This clonotype has a count of ten or more. Antigen: not known. TCRdb re-called the 5' RACE reads with MiXCR, one entry per CDR3 protein. The sample yields 70,000 or so distinct CDR3 sequences, approximately 13% seen once. This CDR3 is 15 amino acids long. V lost 5 bases, J lost 1 base, and 8 bases stayed unmatched. In germline, CDR1 is DFQATT, CDR2 SNEGSKA (reference sequence). General study findings and limits: VDJdb-based annotation leaned toward anti-spike CD8 responses and missed private and CD4 specificities.

This sequence was found in an adult who was a healthcare worker with PCR-confirmed SARS-CoV-2 infection or an uninfected control (not recorded which). V and J are TRBV20-1 and TRBJ2-1; 7 bases are a match to TRBD2. The material sequenced was whole blood. CDR3: CSAWEGRTSYNEQFF. CDR3 coding DNA: TGCAGTGCTTGGGAGGGACGGACTTCCTACAATGAGCAGTTCTTC.